The clone carrying this TCR beta chain was detected a few times. V lost 4 bases to trimming and J lost 1 base; unmatched junction nucleotides: 8. This CDR3 has 15 amino acids. From germline, CDR1 is SQVTM and CDR2 ANQGSEA. The data derive from a study of patients and donors after allogeneic stem cell transplantation. MiXCR, applied by TCRdb to the RT-PCR reads, yields one record per CDR3 protein. This table has fewer than 250,000 distinct CDR3 sequences, less than 15% appearing once. This clonotype was sampled from a human donor who was either an allogeneic HSCT recipient or a stem cell or donor lymphocyte infusion donor (not recorded which). It is not recorded whose cells these are; they may come from a transplant donor. The sample was blood, either unsorted or a sorted T cell fraction (not recorded which). The chain has TRBV29-1 and TRBJ1-1; TRBD1 matches at 8 bases. CDR3 in amino acids: CSVGGRGRGNTEAFF. For the CDR3, the DNA is TGCAGCGTTGGGGGCAGGGGGCGCGGGAACACTGAAGCTTTCTTT.